One T cell receptor beta chain is described in this entry. This specimen comes from a study of blood T cell repertoires in COVID-19. Turning to the study itself: Sources were T cells, B-cell-depleted T cells, or PBMCs; the material itself was cDNA or gDNA.

CDR1 is SGHRS, CDR2 YFSETQ, per germline. This CDR3 contains 16 residues. Trimming shortened V by 1 base and J by 7 bases, and 18 bases separated the two germline ends. Sequencing was performed with immunoSEQ multiplex PCR; in TCRdb, only in-frame clones are kept and a portion is missing. This sample carries some 70,000 clones, approximately 91% of them seen once, and the ten largest clones take about 2.9%. J is TRBJ2-1 and V is TRBV5-1, with D uncertain. The source is a man between 65 and 85 years old with active or convalescent COVID-19. Sequencing input: peripheral blood. CDR3 coding DNA: TGCGCCAGCAGCTTGTTCGGCGAACCGGCGGTAAATGAGCAGTTCTTC. It specifies CASSLFGEPAVNEQFF.